This T cell receptor beta chain was obtained from a study of tumor-infiltrating lymphocytes in primary liver carcinoma. Overall study: Recorded tumor stage was T1-T3 N0M0, with diameters of 4.2 to 10 cm.

Trimming took off 0 bases at V and 0 bases at J, with 7 bases between the two ends. CDR1 is SGHRS and CDR2 is YFSETQ in the germline V gene. The CDR3 has 15 amino acids. For blood RNA, unsorted whole blood served as the source, and germline DNA was extracted too. At sampling, these chronic HBV carriers had received no treatment. This clonotype was seen a single time. Its antigen is not identified. Findings and limits, study-wide: Bulk unsorted sampling precluded comparing CD4+ and CD8+ repertoires.

TCR beta cDNA was prepared out of roughly 0.5 ug total RNA by means of a constant-region primer. Three nested multiplex PCR rounds, a slightly modified ARM-PCR, produced the libraries for TCR beta. In the first two PCR rounds, TRBV1-TRBV30 forward primers were paired with a C-beta reverse primer, and each round lasted roughly 9 cycles. In TCRdb, the multiplex PCR reads were re-called with MiXCR into one record per CDR3 protein. The repertoire includes 310,000 or so distinct CDR3 sequences, approximately 58% of them detected once, and approximately 15% sits in the top ten. The sequence was obtained from a woman between 25 and 40 years old with primary liver carcinoma and hepatitis B virus infection. The V gene is TRBV5-1, the J gene TRBJ2-1; D uncertain. Input material: peripheral blood. CDR3 nucleotide sequence: TGCGCCAGCAGCTTGGTTATACGCTCCTACAATGAGCAGTTCTTC. This encodes CASSLVIRSYNEQFF.